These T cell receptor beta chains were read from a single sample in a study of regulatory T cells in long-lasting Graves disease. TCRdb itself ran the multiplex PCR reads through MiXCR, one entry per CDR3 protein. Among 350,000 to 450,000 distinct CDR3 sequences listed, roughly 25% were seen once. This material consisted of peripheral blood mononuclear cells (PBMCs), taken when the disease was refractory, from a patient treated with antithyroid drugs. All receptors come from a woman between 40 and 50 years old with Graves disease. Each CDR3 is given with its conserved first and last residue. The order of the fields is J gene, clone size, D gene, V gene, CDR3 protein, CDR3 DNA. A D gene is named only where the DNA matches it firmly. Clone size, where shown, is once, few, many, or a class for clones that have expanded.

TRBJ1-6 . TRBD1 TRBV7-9 CASSLRGQGDNSPLHF TGTGCCAGCAGCCTTAGAGGACAGGGGGATAATTCACCCCTCCACTTT
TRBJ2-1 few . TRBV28 CASRSASYNEQFF TGTGCCAGCCGCAGCGCTTCCTACAATGAGCAGTTCTTC
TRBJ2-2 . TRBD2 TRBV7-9 CASSVGLAGVGTGELFF TGTGCCAGCAGCGTGGGACTAGCGGGAGTTGGCACCGGGGAGCTGTTTTTT
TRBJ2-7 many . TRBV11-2 CASSLRQHEGLRRLYEQYF TGTGCCAGCAGCCTCAGACAACACGAAGGCCTACGACGCCTATACGAGCAGTACTTC
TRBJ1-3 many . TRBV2 CASTNGNTIYF TGTGCCAGCACTAACGGAAACACCATATATTTT
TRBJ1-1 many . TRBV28 CASRRRGFGTEAFF TGTGCCAGCAGGAGAAGGGGTTTTGGCACTGAAGCTTTCTTT
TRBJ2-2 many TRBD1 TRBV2 CARGQDRWSGELFF TGTGCCAGGGGACAGGATAGGTGGTCCGGGGAGCTGTTTTTT
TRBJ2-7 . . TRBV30 CAWSVFQGKKYF TGTGCCTGGAGTGTATTCCAGGGTAAAAAGTACTTC
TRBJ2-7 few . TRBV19 CASSMGGVTYEQYF TGTGCCAGTAGTATGGGCGGGGTTACCTACGAGCAGTACTTC
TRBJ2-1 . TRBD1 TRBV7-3 CASSSTGQVPGNEQFF TGTGCCAGCAGCAGCACGGGACAGGTTCCTGGGAATGAGCAGTTCTTC
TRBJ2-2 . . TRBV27 CASSSSPGTNTGELFF TGTGCCAGCAGTTCAAGTCCAGGGACGAACACCGGGGAGCTGTTTTTT
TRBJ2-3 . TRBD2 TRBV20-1 CSAWGGGTDTQYF TGCAGTGCCTGGGGGGGGGGCACAGATACGCAGTATTTT
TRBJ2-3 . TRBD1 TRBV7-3 CASSFPTGSARTDTQYF TGTGCCAGCAGCTTTCCGACAGGGAGCGCACGCACAGATACGCAGTATTTT
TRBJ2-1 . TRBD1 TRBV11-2 CASSKIRDRVRFF TGTGCCAGCAGCAAAATTCGGGACAGGGTTCGGTTCTTC
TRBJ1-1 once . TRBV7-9 CASRVEGTEAFF TGTGCCAGCAGGGTCGAAGGCACTGAAGCTTTCTTT
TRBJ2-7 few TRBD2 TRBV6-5 CASSYCRTSGRFSYEQYF TGTGCCAGCAGTTACTGCCGGACTAGCGGGAGATTTTCCTACGAGCAGTACTTC
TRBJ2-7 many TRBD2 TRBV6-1 CASSEGELAGDEQYF TGTGCCAGCAGTGAAGGAGAACTAGCGGGAGACGAGCAGTACTTC
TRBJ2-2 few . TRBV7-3 CASTFSSGGELFF TGTGCCAGCACCTTTTCCAGTGGTGGGGAGCTGTTTTTT
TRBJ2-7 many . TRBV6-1 CASSEGLWGLAGTYF TGTGCCAGCAGTGAAGGCCTTTGGGGTTTGGCGGGAACTTACTTC
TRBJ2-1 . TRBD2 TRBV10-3 CAISGLAGYQSSYNEQFF TGTGCCATCAGTGGACTAGCGGGTTACCAGAGCTCCTACAATGAGCAGTTCTTC
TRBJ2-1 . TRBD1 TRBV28 CASLTPYNNPRQGVEQFF TGTGCCAGCCTGACCCCTTATAATAATCCCCGACAGGGAGTGGAGCAGTTCTTC
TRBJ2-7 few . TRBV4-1 CASSQDLGSGYEQYF TGCGCCAGCAGCCAAGACCTGGGATCTGGCTACGAGCAGTACTTC
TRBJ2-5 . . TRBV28 CASSLRALYQETQYF TGTGCCAGCAGTTTGCGGGCCCTGTACCAAGAGACCCAGTACTTC
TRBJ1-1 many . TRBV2 CASSVREAEAFF TGTGCCAGCAGTGTCAGGGAGGCTGAAGCTTTCTTT
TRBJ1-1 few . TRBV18 CASSPPWGNTEAFF TGTGCCAGCTCACCACCGTGGGGTAACACTGAAGCTTTCTTT
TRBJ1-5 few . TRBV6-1 CASAGRASNQPQHF TGTGCCAGCGCAGGCAGGGCCTCCAATCAGCCCCAGCATTTT
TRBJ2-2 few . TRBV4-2 CASSQDLGALVTGELFF TGTGCCAGCAGCCAAGATCTGGGGGCCCTGGTCACCGGGGAGCTGTTTTTT
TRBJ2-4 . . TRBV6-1 CASSPIWGDLAKNIQYF TGTGCCAGCAGTCCCATTTGGGGGGACCTAGCCAAAAACATTCAGTACTTC
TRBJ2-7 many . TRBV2 CASSGLGGAWYEQYF TGTGCCAGCAGTGGGTTGGGGGGGGCGTGGTACGAGCAGTACTTC
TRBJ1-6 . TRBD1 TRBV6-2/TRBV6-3 CASSYLGTGVVPLHF TGTGCCAGCAGTTACCTAGGGACAGGGGTTGTACCCCTCCACTTT